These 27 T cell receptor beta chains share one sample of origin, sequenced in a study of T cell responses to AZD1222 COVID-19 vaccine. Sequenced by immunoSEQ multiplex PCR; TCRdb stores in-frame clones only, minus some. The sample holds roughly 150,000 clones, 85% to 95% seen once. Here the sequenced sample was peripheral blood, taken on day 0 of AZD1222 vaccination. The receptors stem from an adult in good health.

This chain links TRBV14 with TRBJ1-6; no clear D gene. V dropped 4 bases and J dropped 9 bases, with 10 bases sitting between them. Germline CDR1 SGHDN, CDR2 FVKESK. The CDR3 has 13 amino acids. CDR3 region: CASSLGRTSPLHF. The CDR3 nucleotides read TGTGCCAGCAGCCTTGGCAGAACTTCACCCCTCCACTTT.

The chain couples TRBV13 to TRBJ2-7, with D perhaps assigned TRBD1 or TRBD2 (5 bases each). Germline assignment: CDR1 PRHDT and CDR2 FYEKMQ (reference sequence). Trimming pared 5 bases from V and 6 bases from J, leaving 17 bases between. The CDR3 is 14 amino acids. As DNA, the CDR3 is TGTGCCAGCAGCCCACGGGACCCCGCGGGCGAGCAGTACTTC. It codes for CASSPRDPAGEQYF.

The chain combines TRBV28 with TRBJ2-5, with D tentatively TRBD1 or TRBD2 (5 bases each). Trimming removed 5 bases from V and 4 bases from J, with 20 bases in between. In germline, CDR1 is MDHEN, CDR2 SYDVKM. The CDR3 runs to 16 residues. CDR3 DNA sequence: TGTGCCAGCAGTCCTTCCAGGGACGTTTGGGGAGAGACCCAGTACTTC. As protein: CASSPSRDVWGETQYF.

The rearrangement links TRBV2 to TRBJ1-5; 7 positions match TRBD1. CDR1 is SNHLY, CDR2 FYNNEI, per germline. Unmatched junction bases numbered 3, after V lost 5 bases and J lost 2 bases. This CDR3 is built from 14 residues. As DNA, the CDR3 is TGTGCCAGCAGTTCTGACAGGGGCAATCAGCCCCAGCATTTT. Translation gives CASSSDRGNQPQHF.

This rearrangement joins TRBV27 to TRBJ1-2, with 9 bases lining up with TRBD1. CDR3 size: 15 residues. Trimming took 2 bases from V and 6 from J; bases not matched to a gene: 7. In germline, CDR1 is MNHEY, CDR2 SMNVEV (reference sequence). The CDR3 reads CASSLRTGVIDGYTF. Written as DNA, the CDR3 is TGTGCCAGCAGTTTACGGACAGGGGTCATCGATGGCTACACCTTC.

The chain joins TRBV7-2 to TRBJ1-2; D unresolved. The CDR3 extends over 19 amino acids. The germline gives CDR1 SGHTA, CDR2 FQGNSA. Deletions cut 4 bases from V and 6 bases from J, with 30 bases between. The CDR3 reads CASSSRTRGPIHPPDGYTF. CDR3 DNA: TGTGCCAGCAGCTCCCGAACCAGAGGGCCGATTCACCCCCCTGATGGCTACACCTTC. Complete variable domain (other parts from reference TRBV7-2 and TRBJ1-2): GAGVSQSPSNKVTEKGKDVELRCDPISGHTALYWYRQSLGQGLEFLIYFQGNSAPDKSGLPSDRFSAERTGGSVSTLTIQRTQQEDSAVYLCASSSRTRGPIHPPDGYTFGSGTRLTVV.

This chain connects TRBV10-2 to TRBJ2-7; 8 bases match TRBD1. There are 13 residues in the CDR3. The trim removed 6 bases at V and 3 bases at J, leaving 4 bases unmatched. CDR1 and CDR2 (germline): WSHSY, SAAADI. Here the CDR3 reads CASRGQELYEQYF. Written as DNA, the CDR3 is TGCGCCAGCAGGGGACAGGAGCTCTACGAGCAGTACTTC.

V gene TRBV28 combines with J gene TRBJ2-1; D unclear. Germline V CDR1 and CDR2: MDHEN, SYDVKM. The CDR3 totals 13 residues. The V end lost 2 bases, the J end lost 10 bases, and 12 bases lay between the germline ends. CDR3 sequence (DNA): TGTGCCAGCAGTTTACACCAAAGAAGGGAGCAGTTCTTC. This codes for CASSLHQRREQFF.

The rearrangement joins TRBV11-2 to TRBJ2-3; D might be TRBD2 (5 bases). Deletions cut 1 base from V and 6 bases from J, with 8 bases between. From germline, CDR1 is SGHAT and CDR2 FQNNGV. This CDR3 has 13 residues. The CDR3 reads CASSLGAGDTQYF. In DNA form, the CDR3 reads TGTGCCAGCAGCTTAGGGGCGGGTGATACGCAGTATTTT.

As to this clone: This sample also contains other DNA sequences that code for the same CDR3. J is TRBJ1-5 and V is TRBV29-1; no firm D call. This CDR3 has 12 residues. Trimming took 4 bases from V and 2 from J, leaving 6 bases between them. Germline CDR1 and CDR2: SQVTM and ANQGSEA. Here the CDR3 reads CSVGQGNQPQHF. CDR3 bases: TGCAGCGTTGGCCAGGGCAATCAGCCCCAGCATTTT.

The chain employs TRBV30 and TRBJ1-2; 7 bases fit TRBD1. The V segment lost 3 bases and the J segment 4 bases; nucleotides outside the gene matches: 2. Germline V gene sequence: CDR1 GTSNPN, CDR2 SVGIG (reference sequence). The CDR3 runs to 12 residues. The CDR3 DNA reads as TGTGCCTGGAGCAGACAGGGCTATGGCTACACCTTC. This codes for CAWSRQGYGYTF. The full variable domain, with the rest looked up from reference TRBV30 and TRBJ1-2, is SQTIHQWPATLVQPVGSPLSLECTVEGTSNPNLYWYRQAAGRGLQLLFYSVGIGQISSEVPQNLSASRPQDRQFILSSKKLLLSDSGFYLCAWSRQGYGYTFGSGTRLTVV.

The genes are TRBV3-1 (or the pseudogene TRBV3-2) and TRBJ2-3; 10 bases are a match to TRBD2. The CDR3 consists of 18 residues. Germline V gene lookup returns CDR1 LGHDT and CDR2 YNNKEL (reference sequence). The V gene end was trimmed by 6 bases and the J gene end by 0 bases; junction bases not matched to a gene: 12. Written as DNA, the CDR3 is TGTGCCAGCAGAGCCAAGACCCCACTAGCGGGGAGCACAGATACGCAGTATTTT. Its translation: CASRAKTPLAGSTDTQYF.

The CDR3 is CASSPAGTRNTEAFF. The CDR3 nucleotides read TGTGCCAGCTCACCCGCGGGGACACGCAACACTGAAGCTTTCTTT. This chain connects TRBV18 to TRBJ1-1; D may be TRBD1 (6 bases). CDR1 is KGHSH, CDR2 LQKENI, per germline. Trimming removed 3 bases at V and 2 bases at J, with 13 bases between. The CDR3 spans 15 residues. The full variable domain, in which reference TRBV18 and TRBJ1-1 provide the parts outside the CDR3, is NAGVMQNPRHLVRRRGQEARLRCSPMKGHSHVYWYRQLPEEGLKFMVYLQKENIIDESGMPKERFSAEFPKEGPSILRIQQVVRGDSAAYFCASSPAGTRNTEAFFGQGTRLTVV.

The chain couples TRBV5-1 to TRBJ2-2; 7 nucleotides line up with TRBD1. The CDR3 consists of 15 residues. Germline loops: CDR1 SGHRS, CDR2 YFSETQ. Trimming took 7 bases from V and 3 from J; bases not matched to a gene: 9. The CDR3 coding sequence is TGCGCCAGCCGACTCGGGACAGCCGACACCGGGGAGCTGTTTTTT. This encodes CASRLGTADTGELFF.

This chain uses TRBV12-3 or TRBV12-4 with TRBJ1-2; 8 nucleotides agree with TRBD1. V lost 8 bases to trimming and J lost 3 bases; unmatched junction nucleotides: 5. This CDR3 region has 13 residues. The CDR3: CASRTGTYYGYTF. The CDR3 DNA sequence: TGTGCCAGCCGGACAGGGACGTACTATGGCTACACCTTC.

This CDR3 is CASSRTVGDGYTF. The CDR3 coding sequence is TGTGCCAGCAGCCGGACAGTTGGAGATGGCTACACCTTC. The rearrangement uses TRBV7-8 and TRBJ1-2; the D gene is possibly TRBD1 (6 bases). V dropped 5 bases and J dropped 6 bases, with 13 bases sitting between them. The CDR3 has 13 amino acids. Germline V gives CDR1 SGHVS, CDR2 FQNEAQ.

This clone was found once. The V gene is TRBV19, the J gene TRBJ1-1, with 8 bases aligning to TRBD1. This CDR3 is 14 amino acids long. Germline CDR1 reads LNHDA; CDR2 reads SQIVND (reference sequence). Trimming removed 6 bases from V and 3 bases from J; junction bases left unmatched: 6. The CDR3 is CASSLTGDYTEAFF. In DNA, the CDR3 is TGTGCCAGTAGCCTGACAGGGGACTACACTGAAGCTTTCTTT.

The CDR3 nucleotides read TGTGCCACTTCCGGACTAGCGGGGGCTGATCGCAATGAGCAGTTCTTC. This codes for CATSGLAGADRNEQFF. The chain links TRBV10-3 to TRBJ2-1; 13 bases fit TRBD2. The germline V gene encodes CDR1 ENHRY and CDR2 SYGVKD. Unmatched junction bases numbered 12, after V lost 10 bases and J lost 6 bases. This CDR3 is 16 amino acids long.

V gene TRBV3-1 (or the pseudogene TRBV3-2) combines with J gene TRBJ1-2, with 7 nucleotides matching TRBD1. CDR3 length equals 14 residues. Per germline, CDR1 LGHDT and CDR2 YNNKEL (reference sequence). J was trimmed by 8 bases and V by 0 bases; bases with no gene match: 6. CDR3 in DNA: TGTGCCAGCAGCCAAGATGACAGGGCTCCCGGCTACACCTTC. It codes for CASSQDDRAPGYTF.

This CDR3 reads CASSLDGVPANEQFF. CDR3 DNA sequence: TGTGCCAGCAGCTTAGATGGAGTACCAGCAAATGAGCAGTTCTTC. The rearrangement uses TRBV7-8 and TRBJ2-1; D not resolved. Trimming cost V 1 base and J 7 bases, with 14 bases left between them. CDR3 size: 15 residues. CDR1 SGHVS and CDR2 FQNEAQ come from the germline V gene.

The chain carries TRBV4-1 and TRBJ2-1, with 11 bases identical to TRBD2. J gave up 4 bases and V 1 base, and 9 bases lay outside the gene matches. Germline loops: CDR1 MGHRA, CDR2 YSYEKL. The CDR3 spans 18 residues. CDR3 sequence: CASSQVATSGVKYNEQFF. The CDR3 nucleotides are TGCGCCAGCAGCCAAGTGGCGACTAGCGGGGTTAAATACAATGAGCAGTTCTTC.

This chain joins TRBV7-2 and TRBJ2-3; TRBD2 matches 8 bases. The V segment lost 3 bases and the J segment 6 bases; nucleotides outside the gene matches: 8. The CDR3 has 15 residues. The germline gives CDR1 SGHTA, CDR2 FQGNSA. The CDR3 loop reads CASSFRGGQSDTQYF. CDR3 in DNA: TGTGCCAGCAGCTTTCGGGGGGGCCAATCGGATACGCAGTATTTT.

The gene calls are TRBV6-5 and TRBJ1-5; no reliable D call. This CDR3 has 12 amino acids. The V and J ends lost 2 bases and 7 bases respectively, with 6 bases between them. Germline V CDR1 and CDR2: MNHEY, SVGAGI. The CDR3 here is CASSYPGQPQHF. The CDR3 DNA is TGTGCCAGCAGTTACCCCGGGCAGCCCCAGCATTTT.

DNA for the CDR3: TGTGCCAGTAGTACTACCGGGACAGGGGACGAAAAACTGTTTTTT. Amino acids: CASSTTGTGDEKLFF. This chain connects TRBV19 to TRBJ1-4; 10 bases match TRBD1. Germline V gene data show CDR1 as LNHDA and CDR2 as SQIVND (reference sequence). The CDR3 contains 15 residues. V was pared by 4 bases and J by 8 bases, with 7 bases of the junction left unmatched.

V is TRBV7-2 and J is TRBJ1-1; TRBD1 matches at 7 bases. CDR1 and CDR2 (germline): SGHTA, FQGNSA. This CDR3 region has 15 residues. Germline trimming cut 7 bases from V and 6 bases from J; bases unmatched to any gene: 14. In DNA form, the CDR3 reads TGTGCCAGCATACTACAGGGGCTTCTTGGTGCTGAAGCTTTCTTT. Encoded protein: CASILQGLLGAEAFF.

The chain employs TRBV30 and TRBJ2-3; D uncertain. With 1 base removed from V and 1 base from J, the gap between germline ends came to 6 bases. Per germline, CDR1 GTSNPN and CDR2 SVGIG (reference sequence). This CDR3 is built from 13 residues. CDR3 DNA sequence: TGTGCCTGGAGTGGGTGGGGCACAGATACGCAGTATTTT. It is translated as CAWSGWGTDTQYF.

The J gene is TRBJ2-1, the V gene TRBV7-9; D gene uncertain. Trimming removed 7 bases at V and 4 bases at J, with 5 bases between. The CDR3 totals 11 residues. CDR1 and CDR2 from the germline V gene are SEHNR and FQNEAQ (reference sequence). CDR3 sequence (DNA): TGTGCCAGCAACCAATACAATGAGCAGTTCTTC. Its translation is CASNQYNEQFF.